This T cell receptor (beta chain) was retrieved from a study of PD-L1 blockade in urothelial cancer. The overall study: A median blood sample held roughly 150,000 T cells and more than 80,000 unique TCRs. Study findings and constraints: Sub-median blood TCR clonality before treatment predicted longer survival.

This CDR3 has 14 amino acids. CDR1 and CDR2 from the germline V gene are SGHVS and FQNEAQ. Trimming took off 3 bases at V and 8 bases at J, with 13 bases between the two ends. Profiled with immunoSEQ multiplex PCR; TCRdb holds only in-frame clones, not every one. The data show 35,000 to 55,000 clones, roughly 80% seen once. About this clone itself: Its antigen is undetermined.

Time point reported: peripheral blood 6 weeks after treatment start. Sequences were derived from PBMCs, sampled around atezolizumab (anti-PD-L1) treatment. The receptor was isolated from a man in his fifties or sixties with urothelial cancer. This chain joins TRBV7-8 and TRBJ1-4, with D possibly TRBD1 on 5 matching bases. The CDR3: CASSFGREGEKLFF. In DNA form, the CDR3 reads TGTGCCAGCAGCTTTGGACGGGAGGGGGAAAAACTGTTTTTT. The variable domain in full, completed from reference TRBV7-8 and TRBJ1-4, reads GAGVSQSPRYKVAKRGQDVALRCDPISGHVSLFWYQQALGQGPEFLTYFQNEAQLDKSGLPSDRFFAERPEGSVSTLKIQRTQQEDSAVYLCASSFGREGEKLFFGSGTQLSVL.